Each of the 29 T cell receptor beta chains below was sequenced from the same sample in a study of blood T cell repertoires in COVID-19. TCRdb keeps only in-frame clones here, not all; method: immunoSEQ multiplex PCR. The table shows about 380,000 clones, with about 85% occurring only once. The specimen was peripheral blood. Every receptor here comes from a woman aged 18-30 years with acute or convalescent COVID-19.

CDR3 DNA sequence: TGTGCCTGGAGTGTGGACAGGGGGCCAGGAAACACCATATATTTT. As protein: CAWSVDRGPGNTIYF. J is TRBJ1-3 and V is TRBV30, with 11 bases identical to TRBD1. With V trimmed by 0 bases and J by 4 bases, 2 bases remained unmatched. CDR1 GTSNPN and CDR2 SVGIG come from the germline V gene (reference sequence). The CDR3 totals 15 residues.

DNA of the CDR3: TGTGCCAGCAGCTTGGACAGGGCTTACACTGAAGCTTTCTTT. Amino acid sequence: CASSLDRAYTEAFF. The chain links TRBV7-2 to TRBJ1-1; TRBD1 matches 8 bases. The length of the CDR3 is 14 residues. V gave up 3 bases and J gave up 3 bases; unmatched junction bases: 3. From germline, CDR1 is SGHTA and CDR2 FQGNSA.

For this clone: Other DNA sequences within the sample encode an identical CDR3. The genes are TRBV6-5 and TRBJ1-2; D gene uncertain. CDR1 MNHEY and CDR2 SVGAGI come from the germline V gene. Between the trimmed V and J ends, which lost 8 bases and 4 bases, there was a span of 8 bases. CDR3 length equals 11 residues. DNA of the CDR3: TGTGCCAGCCGACAAATCTATGGCTACACCTTC. It codes for CASRQIYGYTF.

The V call is TRBV5-4, the J call TRBJ2-1, with 10 positions matching TRBD2. Germline V gene sequence: CDR1 SGHNT, CDR2 YYREEE (reference sequence). V lost 2 bases, J lost 7 bases, and 3 bases stayed unmatched. This CDR3 comprises 14 residues. The CDR3 DNA is TGTGCCAGCAGCTTCCTAGCGGGAGCAAATGAGCAGTTCTTC. Translating gives CASSFLAGANEQFF.

This chain links TRBV27 with TRBJ2-7; 8 bases map to TRBD2. Per the germline V gene, CDR1 is MNHEY and CDR2 is SMNVEV (reference sequence). CDR3 length: 14 residues. The V and J ends lost 7 bases and 0 bases, in that order; junction bases with no gene match: 5. CDR3 DNA sequence: TGTGCCAGCACCGGGGGGGATGGCTCCTACGAGCAGTACTTC. It specifies CASTGGDGSYEQYF.

The chain recombines TRBV6-1 with TRBJ1-6; 9 nucleotides align to TRBD1. The CDR3 is made up of 16 amino acids. V shed 2 bases and J 7 bases; nucleotides not matched to a gene: 6. Germline CDR1 and CDR2: MNHNS and SASEGT. The CDR3 is CASSERWTGENSPLHF. CDR3 DNA: TGTGCCAGCAGTGAACGGTGGACAGGGGAAAATTCACCCCTCCACTTT.

This clone was found a few times. The chain combines TRBV2 with TRBJ1-1; 10 bases align to TRBD1. Germline V gene lookup returns CDR1 SNHLY and CDR2 FYNNEI. V lost 6 bases, J lost 5 bases, and 6 bases stayed unmatched. There are 14 residues in the CDR3. Written as DNA, the CDR3 is TGTGCCAGCAGCCGTCCGGGACAGGGGACTGAAGCTTTCTTT. This translates into CASSRPGQGTEAFF.

This clone appeared a single time. The chain is built from TRBV7-3 and TRBJ2-1, with 9 bases aligning to TRBD2. The CDR3 is made up of 15 amino acids. CDR1 is SGHTA and CDR2 is FQGTGA in the germline V gene. Unmatched junction bases numbered 8, after V lost 5 bases and J lost 6 bases. CDR3 loop: CASSEPGLAFNEQFF. The CDR3 nucleotides are TGTGCCAGCAGCGAGCCGGGACTAGCATTCAATGAGCAGTTCTTC.

The chain couples TRBV15 to TRBJ2-5; D might be TRBD2 (5 bases). Between the trimmed V and J ends, which lost 0 bases and 5 bases, there was a span of 13 bases. The CDR3 spans 15 residues. Germline CDR1 LNHNV, CDR2 YYDKDF (reference sequence). The CDR3 sequence: CATSRDLGGWETQYF. DNA for the CDR3: TGTGCCACCAGCAGAGATTTAGGAGGTTGGGAGACCCAGTACTTC.

This chain uses TRBV5-1 with TRBJ1-2; D is unclear. This CDR3 comprises 14 residues. Trimming removed 4 bases from V and 6 bases from J, with 16 bases in between. Germline assignment: CDR1 SGHRS and CDR2 YFSETQ. CDR3 region: CASSPNQDLDGYTF. For the CDR3, the DNA is TGCGCCAGCAGCCCCAACCAGGATCTCGATGGCTACACCTTC.

This clone was seen a few times. The rearrangement uses TRBV19 and TRBJ1-1; 9 bases align to TRBD1. Germline assignment: CDR1 LNHDA and CDR2 SQIVND (reference sequence). Unmatched junction bases numbered 7, after V lost 5 bases and J lost 0 bases. The CDR3 loop spans 16 amino acids. The CDR3 DNA follows: TGTGCCAGTAGTCTTGGGACAGGGACCATGAACACTGAAGCTTTCTTT. It translates to CASSLGTGTMNTEAFF.

V is TRBV27 and J is TRBJ2-3; 11 bases line up with TRBD2. The CDR3 is 15 amino acids. V lost 6 bases, J lost 1 base, and 3 bases stayed unmatched. The V gene's germline CDR1 is MNHEY and CDR2 SMNVEV (reference sequence). This CDR3 reads CASSQTSGGTDTQYF. CDR3 DNA sequence: TGTGCCAGCAGCCAGACTAGCGGGGGCACAGATACGCAGTATTTT.

V usage is TRBV3-1 (or the pseudogene TRBV3-2) and J usage is TRBJ1-2; 7 bases fit TRBD1. J lost 6 bases, V lost 2 bases, and 3 bases had no gene match. CDR1 LGHDT and CDR2 YNNKEL come from the germline V gene (reference sequence). CDR3 length: 13 amino acids. In DNA, the CDR3 is TGTGCCAGCAGCCAAAGAGGGGGCCATGGCTACACCTTC. Translating it yields CASSQRGGHGYTF.

The V call is TRBV4-1, the J call TRBJ1-6; D is unresolved. CDR1 is MGHRA and CDR2 is YSYEKL in the germline V gene. CDR3 length: 15 amino acids. Trimming removed 1 base from V and 6 bases from J, with 10 bases in between. CDR3 DNA sequence: TGCGCCAGCAGCCAAGTGTTCCCCCTTAATTCACCCCTCCACTTT. The encoded protein is CASSQVFPLNSPLHF.

This clone showed up just once. This rearrangement joins TRBV4-1 to TRBJ2-7; no definite D call. Looked up from germline, CDR1 is MGHRA and CDR2 is YSYEKL. The CDR3 totals 15 residues. Trimming removed 4 bases from V and 4 bases from J, with 17 bases in between. CDR3: CASSPDSVKTYEQYF. The CDR3 DNA reads TGCGCCAGCAGCCCTGATTCCGTGAAGACTTACGAGCAGTACTTC.

In its sample, this clone was seen many times. This chain links TRBV6-5 with TRBJ1-3; 7 bases are a match to TRBD1. The germline CDR1 and CDR2 sequences are MNHEY and SVGAGI. This CDR3 contains 14 residues. The J segment lost 7 bases and the V segment lost 4 bases, leaving 7 bases of the junction unmatched. Here the CDR3 reads CASSFTGVANTIYF. CDR3 in DNA: TGTGCCAGCAGTTTCACAGGGGTGGCGAACACCATATATTTT.

The V gene is TRBV9, the J gene TRBJ1-2; 7 bases map to TRBD1. This CDR3 has 17 residues. The J segment lost 0 bases and the V segment lost 1 base, leaving 9 bases of the junction unmatched. CDR1 is SGDLS and CDR2 is YYNGEE in the germline V gene. CDR3 DNA sequence: TGTGCCAGCAGCGTACCAACGACAGGGCGGACTAACTATGGCTACACCTTC. This codes for CASSVPTTGRTNYGYTF. Drawing the rest from reference TRBV9 and TRBJ1-2, the complete variable domain is DSGVTQTPKHLITATGQRVTLRCSPRSGDLSVYWYQQSLDQGLQFLIQYYNGEERAKGNILERFSAQQFPDLHSELNLSSLELGDSALYFCASSVPTTGRTNYGYTFGSGTRLTVV.

The V and J genes are TRBV29-1 and TRBJ2-7; D unclear. Trimming stripped 5 bases from V and 7 bases from J, with 18 bases between. CDR1 is SQVTM, CDR2 ANQGSEA, per germline. CDR3 length: 13 residues. The CDR3 sequence: CSVYGDQHREQYF. Written as DNA, the CDR3 is TGCAGCGTTTACGGAGACCAACACCGGGAGCAGTACTTC.

V and J are TRBV6-1 and TRBJ2-7; 9 bases are a match to TRBD2. Germline V gives CDR1 MNHNS, CDR2 SASEGT. V lost 4 bases and J lost 1; bases outside the gene matches: 8. The CDR3 runs 16 residues. The CDR3 nucleotides read TGTGCCAGCAGTGTTCGACTAGCGGTAAGGTCCTACGAGCAGTACTTC. Protein: CASSVRLAVRSYEQYF.

This clone is a singleton in its sample. The rearrangement joins TRBV30 to TRBJ2-1; 9 positions agree with TRBD2. The CDR3 sequence is 15 residues long. The germline V gene has CDR1 GTSNPN and CDR2 SVGIG (reference sequence). The trim removed 0 bases at V and 4 bases at J, leaving 4 bases unmatched. CDR3 bases: TGTGCCTGGAGTGTCGAGCGGGGGGAGTACAATGAGCAGTTCTTC. It yields the protein CAWSVERGEYNEQFF.

This clone was recorded once. CDR3 region: CASSDPGQYPNSPLHF. DNA of the CDR3: TGTGCCAGCAGTGACCCTGGGCAGTATCCAAATTCACCCCTCCACTTT. The rearrangement joins TRBV28 to TRBJ1-6; D uncertain. V lost 5 bases and J lost 7, with 18 bases in between. CDR3 length: 16 residues. From germline, CDR1 is MDHEN and CDR2 SYDVKM.

J is TRBJ1-1 and V is TRBV7-9, with TRBD1 matching 8 bases. The V gene's germline CDR1 is SEHNR and CDR2 FQNEAQ (reference sequence). Germline trimming cut 5 bases from V and 6 bases from J; bases unmatched to any gene: 2. CDR3 length equals 12 residues. The chain's CDR3 is CASSPTGAEAFF. The CDR3 DNA reads as TGTGCCAGCAGCCCGACAGGGGCTGAAGCTTTCTTT.

CDR3: CASSEAGTGGSLASGVYEQYF. The CDR3 DNA is TGTGCCAGCAGTGAGGCCGGGACGGGGGGTTCATTGGCTAGCGGGGTCTACGAGCAGTACTTC. This chain links TRBV2 with TRBJ2-7, with TRBD2 identical over 9 bases. The CDR3 consists of 21 residues. J lost 3 bases, V lost 3 bases, and 24 bases had no gene match. Germline V CDR1 and CDR2: SNHLY, FYNNEI.

Of note for this clone: At one end the junction does not follow the germline gene, possibly because of a read error. The chain combines TRBV5-6 with TRBJ1-1; D is perhaps TRBD1 (5 bases). The CDR3 spans 12 residues. Per the germline V gene, CDR1 is SGHDT and CDR2 is YYEEEE. CDR3 coding DNA: TGTGCCAGCAGCTTGTCTACCTGGCAGGGTAGCTTT. Protein: CASSLSTWQGSF.

The CDR3 nucleotides are TGTGCCAGCAGCCTAGGGACTCCAAGCACCGGGGAGCTGTTTTTT. Amino acid sequence: CASSLGTPSTGELFF. The chain uses TRBV5-4 and TRBJ2-2, with D tentatively TRBD2 (6 bases). With 4 bases removed from V and 4 bases from J, the gap between germline ends came to 14 bases. The CDR3 consists of 15 residues. Germline CDR1 and CDR2: SGHNT and YYREEE (reference sequence). Together with reference TRBV5-4 and TRBJ2-2, the CDR3 gives the full variable domain: ETGVTQSPTHLIKTRGQQVTLRCSSQSGHNTVSWYQQALGQGPQFIFQYYREEENGRGNFPPRFSGLQFPNYSSELNVNALELDDSALYLCASSLGTPSTGELFFGEGSRLTVL.

V usage is TRBV29-1 and J usage is TRBJ2-5; 7 nucleotides match TRBD1. V lost 2 bases, J lost 1 base, and 7 bases stayed unmatched. The CDR3 covers 15 residues. The germline CDR1 and CDR2 sequences are SQVTM and ANQGSEA. DNA for the CDR3: TGCAGCGTTGAATCTTCGAGGGACAGCCAAGAGACCCAGTACTTC. Protein: CSVESSRDSQETQYF.

The chain is built from TRBV6-5 and TRBJ2-3; 8 bases agree with TRBD1. This CDR3 is 13 amino acids long. The germline V gene has CDR1 MNHEY and CDR2 SVGAGI. V lost 3 bases, J lost 10 bases, and 6 bases stayed unmatched. CDR3 nucleotide sequence: TGTGCCAGCAGTTATTACGACAGGGGTGCGCAGTATTTT. Encoded protein: CASSYYDRGAQYF.

The CDR3 coding sequence is TGTGCCAGCAGTGCATCCGGGACAGGGGGGGGTGAAAAACTGTTTTTT. Translated: CASSASGTGGGEKLFF. The gene calls are TRBV9 and TRBJ1-4, with TRBD1 identical over 11 bases. The CDR3 consists of 16 residues. V shed 5 bases and J 7 bases; nucleotides not matched to a gene: 10. Germline CDR1 and CDR2: SGDLS and YYNGEE.

This clone was observed once. The chain is built from TRBV28 and TRBJ1-4, with D unresolved. The V end was cut by 3 bases, the J end by 8 bases, with 22 bases between. Germline V CDR1 and CDR2: MDHEN, SYDVKM. CDR3 length: 17 amino acids. The DNA of the CDR3 is TGTGCCAGCAGTTTGGCGCGTGGGCAGGCGGGATGGGAAAAACTGTTTTTT. Translated, it gives CASSLARGQAGWEKLFF.